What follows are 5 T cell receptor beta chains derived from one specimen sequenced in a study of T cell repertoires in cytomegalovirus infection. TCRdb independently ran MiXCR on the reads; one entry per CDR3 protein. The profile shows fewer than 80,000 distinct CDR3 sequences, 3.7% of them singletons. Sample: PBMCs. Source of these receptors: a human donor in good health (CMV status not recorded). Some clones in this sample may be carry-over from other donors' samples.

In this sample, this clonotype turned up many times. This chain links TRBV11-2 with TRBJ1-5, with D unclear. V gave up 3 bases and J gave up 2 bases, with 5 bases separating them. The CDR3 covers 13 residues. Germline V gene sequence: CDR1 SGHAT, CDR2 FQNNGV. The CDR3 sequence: CASSFSRNQPQHF. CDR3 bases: TGTGCCAGCAGCTTCAGCCGCAATCAGCCCCAGCATTTT.

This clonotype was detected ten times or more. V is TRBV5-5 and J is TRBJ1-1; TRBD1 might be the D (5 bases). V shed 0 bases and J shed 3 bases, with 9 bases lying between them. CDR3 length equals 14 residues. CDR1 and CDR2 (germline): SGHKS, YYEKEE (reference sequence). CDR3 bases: TGTGCCAGCAGCTTGGCAGGGTTGGACACTGAAGCTTTCTTT. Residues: CASSLAGLDTEAFF.

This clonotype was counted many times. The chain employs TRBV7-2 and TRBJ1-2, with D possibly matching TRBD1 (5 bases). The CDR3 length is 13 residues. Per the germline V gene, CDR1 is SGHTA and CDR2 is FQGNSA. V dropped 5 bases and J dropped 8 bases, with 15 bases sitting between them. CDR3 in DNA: TGTGCCAGCAGCAACGCAGGGAAGGGAGGCTACACCTTC. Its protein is CASSNAGKGGYTF.

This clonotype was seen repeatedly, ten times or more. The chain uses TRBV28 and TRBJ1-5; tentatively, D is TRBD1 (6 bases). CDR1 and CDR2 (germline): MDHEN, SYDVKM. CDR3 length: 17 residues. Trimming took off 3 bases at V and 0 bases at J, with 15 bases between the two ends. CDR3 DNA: TGTGCCAGCAGTTTTACAGGGTTGTGGCTTAGCAATCAGCCCCAGCATTTT. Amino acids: CASSFTGLWLSNQPQHF.

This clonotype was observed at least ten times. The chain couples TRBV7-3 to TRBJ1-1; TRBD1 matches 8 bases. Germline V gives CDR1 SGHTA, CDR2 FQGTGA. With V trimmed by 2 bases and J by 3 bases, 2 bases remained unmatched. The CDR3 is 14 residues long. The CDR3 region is CASSLLGQDTEAFF. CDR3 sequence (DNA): TGTGCCAGCAGCTTATTGGGACAGGACACTGAAGCTTTCTTT.